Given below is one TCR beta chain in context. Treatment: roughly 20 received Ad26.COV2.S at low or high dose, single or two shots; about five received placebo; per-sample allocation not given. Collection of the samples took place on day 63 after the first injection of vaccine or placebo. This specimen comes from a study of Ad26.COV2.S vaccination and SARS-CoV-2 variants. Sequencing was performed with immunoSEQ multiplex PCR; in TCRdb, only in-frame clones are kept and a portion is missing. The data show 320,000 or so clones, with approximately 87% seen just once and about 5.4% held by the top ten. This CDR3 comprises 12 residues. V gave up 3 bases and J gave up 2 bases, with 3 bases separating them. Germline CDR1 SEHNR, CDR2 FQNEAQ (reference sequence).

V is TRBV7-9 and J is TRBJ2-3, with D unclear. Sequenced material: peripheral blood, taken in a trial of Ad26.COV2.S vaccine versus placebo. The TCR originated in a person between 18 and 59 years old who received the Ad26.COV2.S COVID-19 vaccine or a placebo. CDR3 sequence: CASSFYTDTQYF. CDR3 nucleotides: TGTGCCAGCAGCTTTTACACAGATACGCAGTATTTT.